What follows is one TCR beta chain and its context. Its cognate antigen is unknown. Germline V gene data show CDR1 as SGHTA and CDR2 as FQGNSA. The CDR3 length is 15 residues. V dropped 5 bases and J dropped 3; count of bases not matched to a gene: 10. The data were obtained in a study of shared clonotypes between healthy human individuals. Study findings and constraints: A handful of donors had 5% to 6.5% of their naive CD4 clonotypes in common. Memory subsets had estimated richness that was generally smaller than that of naive subsets.

Method: immunoSEQ multiplex PCR; TCRdb's copy keeps in-frame clones and lacks some. The sample yields roughly 2.5 million clones, around 90% seen once. This TCR came from a man younger than 30 in good health. V is TRBV7-2 and J is TRBJ2-7; 7 nucleotides match TRBD1. Input material: naive CD4+ T cells sorted from blood. Regarding subset: CD45RA+ positively selected. CDR3 protein: CASSLAQGRVYEQYF. DNA for the CDR3: TGTGCCAGCAGCCTCGCACAGGGGAGAGTCTACGAGCAGTACTTC.